Each of the 5 T cell receptor beta chains below was sequenced from the same sample in a study of low-dose radiotherapy and immunotherapy resistance in tumors. The time point is: before trial treatment. First-strand cDNA relied on TRAV- and TRBV-specific primers spanning alpha and beta chains. For amplifying TCRs, the PCR ran for roughly 20 cycles with Phusion, which was used together with a constant-region primer and the adapter on the V primers. MiXCR, run by TCRdb on the reads, gives a single entry per CDR3 protein. The profile shows 80,000 to 95,000 distinct CDR3 sequences, 9.4% of them singletons. The sample in question was PBMCs, obtained before treatment. These receptors all come from a male donor with prostate cancer.

This clonotype was recorded many times. The V call is TRBV29-1, the J call TRBJ2-4; 7 bases map to TRBD2. The CDR3 runs 12 residues. Trimming at V came to 1 base and at J to 6 bases, leaving 0 bases not matched to a gene. Germline V gene sequence: CDR1 SQVTM, CDR2 ANQGSEA. The CDR3 loop reads CSVEGGGNIQYF. Written as DNA, the CDR3 is TGCAGCGTTGAAGGGGGGGGAAACATTCAGTACTTC.

This clonotype was seen many times. The chain recombines TRBV28 with TRBJ1-5; D remains ambiguous. Germline V gives CDR1 MDHEN, CDR2 SYDVKM. The CDR3 consists of 15 residues. Deletions cut 2 bases from V and 2 bases from J, with 10 bases between. The CDR3 spells CASSLPGSGNQPQHF. CDR3 DNA sequence: TGTGCCAGCAGTTTACCGGGTAGCGGCAATCAGCCCCAGCATTTT.

This clonotype was detected only a few times. The chain joins TRBV3-1 to TRBJ1-1, with D unclear. The germline V gene has CDR1 LGHDT and CDR2 YNNKEL (reference sequence). Trimming removed 4 bases at V and 3 bases at J, with 12 bases between. The CDR3 covers 14 residues. The CDR3 coding sequence is TGTGCCAGCAGCCCCGCTGTATCGGACACTGAAGCTTTCTTT. Protein: CASSPAVSDTEAFF.

This clonotype was observed many times. The chain has TRBV28 and TRBJ1-1, with D hard to call. Germline assignment: CDR1 MDHEN and CDR2 SYDVKM. The CDR3 consists of 13 residues. The V gene lost 6 bases and the J gene lost 3 bases, with 11 bases spanning the gap. CDR3 region: CASRSDIYTEAFF. The CDR3 DNA reads TGTGCCAGCAGGTCAGACATTTACACTGAAGCTTTCTTT.

Concerning this clonotype: A far larger clone is just one base off, so this is likely a read error. The chain recombines TRBV27 with TRBJ2-1, with D perhaps matching TRBD2 (6 bases). The CDR3 extends over 16 amino acids. V was trimmed by 8 bases and J by 9 bases, leaving 26 bases between them. Germline CDR1 MNHEY, CDR2 SMNVEV (reference sequence). DNA for the CDR3: TGTGCCAGCCTTCGCAGTCCGGGACTTCCGAGTACTGAGCAGTTCTTC. It codes for CASLRSPGLPSTEQFF.